These 15 T cell receptor beta chains were sequenced from one sample in a study of blood T cells in healthy people across ages. Using a J-beta primer mix together with a sample-barcoded 5' primer, a second PCR was run for roughly 7 to 11 cycles. One entry per CDR3 protein results from TCRdb running MiXCR on the 5' RACE reads. The sample shows roughly 680,000 distinct CDR3 sequences, about half of them seen only once. The specimen was blood. The source is a woman in her sixties or seventies in good health.

CDR3 sequence reads: CASSQAGGQGTNIQYF. CDR3 DNA: TGTGCCAGCAGCCAAGCCGGCGGACAGGGAACAAACATTCAGTACTTC. The chain recombines TRBV3-1 with TRBJ2-4; the match to TRBD1 covers 8 bases. V lost 1 base and J lost 6; bases outside the gene matches: 8. CDR3 length equals 16 residues. The germline CDR1 and CDR2 sequences are LGHDT and YNNKEL (reference sequence).

As for this clonotype: A junction boundary mismatches the germline segment, possibly from a read error. The chain links TRBV6-5 to TRBJ2-5; possibly TRBD1 or TRBD2 for D (6 bases each). This CDR3 contains 15 residues. Germline V gene data show CDR1 as MNHEY and CDR2 as SVGAGI. Written as DNA, the CDR3 is TGTGCCGGCAGTTTGGGGGGCGAGGCCCAAGAGACCCAGTACTTC. It is translated as CAGSLGGEAQETQYF.

The V and J genes are TRBV5-1 and TRBJ2-7, with 7 bases aligning to TRBD2. CDR3 length equals 15 residues. Germline V lookup: CDR1 SGHRS, CDR2 YFSETQ. The V and J ends lost 0 bases and 3 bases, in that order; junction bases with no gene match: 6. CDR3 sequence (DNA): TGCGCCAGCAGCTTGGTCGTCGGCGGGAGCTACGAGCAGTACTTC. Protein product: CASSLVVGGSYEQYF.

The genes are TRBV15 and TRBJ2-3; D possibly corresponds to TRBD2 (7 bases). Germline V gene sequence: CDR1 LNHNV, CDR2 YYDKDF (reference sequence). V shed 3 bases and J shed 0 bases, with 16 bases lying between them. CDR3 length: 17 residues. CDR3 sequence: CATSRLLGGASTDTQYF. CDR3 coding DNA: TGTGCCACCAGCAGGCTCCTTGGGGGGGCTAGCACAGATACGCAGTATTTT.

This rearrangement joins TRBV28 to TRBJ1-5; a possible D gene is TRBD1 (6 bases). Trimming took 9 bases from V and 0 from J, leaving 9 bases between them. The CDR3 extends over 13 amino acids. Per germline, CDR1 MDHEN and CDR2 SYDVKM. The CDR3 DNA is TGTGCCAGTGTGACAGGTAGCAATCAGCCCCAGCATTTT. Translation gives CASVTGSNQPQHF.

This clonotype turned up a few times. The chain is built from TRBV20-1 and TRBJ2-5; 12 nucleotides match TRBD2. After removal of 6 bases from V and 2 bases from J, the junction contained 4 bases not matched to a gene. The CDR3 covers 14 residues. CDR1 is DFQATT, CDR2 SNEGSKA, per germline (reference sequence). The CDR3: CSARTSGEQETQYF. For the CDR3, the DNA is TGCAGTGCAAGGACTAGCGGGGAACAAGAGACCCAGTACTTC.

This chain connects TRBV27 to TRBJ2-7; D tentatively fits TRBD1 or TRBD2 (5 bases each). This CDR3 has 15 residues. Trimming shortened V by 1 base and J by 2 bases, and 12 bases separated the two germline ends. The V gene's germline CDR1 is MNHEY and CDR2 SMNVEV (reference sequence). Written as DNA, the CDR3 is TGTGCCAGCAGTTTATATTCGGGGCTTCCCTACGAGCAGTACTTC. Residues: CASSLYSGLPYEQYF.

The rearrangement links TRBV5-1 to TRBJ1-6; D gene unclear. The CDR3 consists of 15 residues. The germline V and J ends were trimmed by 2 bases and 5 bases, with 11 bases remaining between them. The germline CDR1 and CDR2 sequences are SGHRS and YFSETQ. As DNA, the CDR3 is TGCGCCAGCAGCTTTCAGGTCGGAGATAATTCACCCCTCCACTTT. This gives the protein CASSFQVGDNSPLHF.

V gene TRBV5-1 combines with J gene TRBJ2-3; 7 nucleotides align to TRBD2. Losses at the gene ends were 4 bases for V and 0 bases for J; bases not matched to a gene: 8. This CDR3 comprises 16 residues. Germline V CDR1 and CDR2: SGHRS, YFSETQ. The CDR3 loop is CASSLIGRRSTDTQYF. CDR3 coding DNA: TGCGCCAGCAGCCTTATCGGGAGGCGTAGCACAGATACGCAGTATTTT. The full variable domain, with the rest looked up from reference TRBV5-1 and TRBJ2-3, is KAGVTQTPRYLIKTRGQQVTLSCSPISGHRSVSWYQQTPGQGLQFLFEYFSETQRNKGNFPGRFSGRQFSNSRSEMNVSTLELGDSALYLCASSLIGRRSTDTQYFGPGTRLTVL.

This clonotype was detected only once. The chain recombines TRBV7-2 with TRBJ1-2; D ambiguous. The CDR3 is 13 amino acids. Trimming removed 2 bases at V and 3 bases at J, with 7 bases between. CDR1 is SGHTA, CDR2 FQGNSA, per germline. The CDR3 DNA is TGTGCCAGCAGCTTAAGGACGCACTATGGCTACACCTTC. Protein product: CASSLRTHYGYTF.

The rearrangement joins TRBV4-2 to TRBJ2-4, with 8 bases identical to TRBD1. Unmatched junction bases numbered 5, after V lost 0 bases and J lost 7 bases. CDR1 is LGHNA, CDR2 YNFKEQ, per germline. This CDR3 has 15 amino acids. CDR3 in amino acids: CASSQDRGPRNIQYF. As DNA, the CDR3 is TGTGCCAGCAGCCAAGACAGGGGGCCGCGTAACATTCAGTACTTC.

The rearrangement joins TRBV29-1 to TRBJ2-1, with 7 bases matching TRBD2. After removal of 4 bases from V and 8 bases from J, the junction contained 8 bases not matched to a gene. This CDR3 spans 13 amino acids. CDR1 and CDR2 from the germline V gene are SQVTM and ANQGSEA. Here the CDR3 reads CSVAGGSWYEQFF. The CDR3 DNA is TGCAGCGTTGCTGGCGGGAGTTGGTATGAGCAGTTCTTC.

The genes are TRBV20-1 and TRBJ2-7, with a tentative D call TRBD2 (5 bases). The CDR3 spans 12 residues. Germline CDR1 and CDR2: DFQATT and SNEGSKA (reference sequence). V shed 7 bases and J shed 5 bases, with 15 bases lying between them. DNA of the CDR3: TGCAGTGTGCTCCGTAGCGCGAACGAGCAGTACTTC. It yields the protein CSVLRSANEQYF.

The table lists this clonotype with a few counts. The chain links TRBV24-1 to TRBJ2-7; 11 nucleotides align to TRBD2. The CDR3 sequence is 18 residues long. The germline V gene encodes CDR1 KGHDR and CDR2 SFDVKD. With 7 bases clipped from V and 2 bases from J, the junction kept 15 bases outside the gene matches. In DNA, the CDR3 is TGTGCCACCAGCGCTGGACAGGGGTCGACTAGCGGGACCTACGAGCAGTACTTC. It encodes CATSAGQGSTSGTYEQYF.

As concerns this clonotype: A read error may account for a junction end that differs from germline. The CDR3 region has the DNA TGTGCCAGCAGATTGACAGGGTCTGGGGCCGACGTCCTGACTTTC. This gives the protein CASRLTGSGADVLTF. The chain joins TRBV6-5 to TRBJ2-6; 7 bases agree with TRBD1. The CDR3 is made up of 15 amino acids. Germline lookup yields CDR1 MNHEY and CDR2 SVGAGI.